The source of this T cell receptor (beta chain) is a study of CD8 T cells in Susac syndrome. V was pared by 4 bases and J by 4 bases, with 11 bases between. There are 13 residues in the CDR3. Germline V gives CDR1 MNHEY, CDR2 SMNVEV (reference sequence). Random hexamers served to reverse transcribe roughly 0.5 to 1 ug RNA. TCRdb analysed the immunoSEQ multiplex PCR reads with MiXCR anew, one entry per CDR3 protein. The sample lists about 430,000 distinct CDR3 sequences, about 85% occurring once. Sequencing of TCR beta was performed on blood CD8+ and CD4+ T cells. This sequence was found in a human donor with multiple sclerosis. Specimen: CD8+ T cells from PBMCs. V usage is TRBV27 and J usage is TRBJ2-7; a possible D gene is TRBD2 (6 bases). The CDR3 spells CASSSLEGYEQYF. For the CDR3, the DNA is TGTGCCAGCAGTTCCCTGGAGGGATACGAGCAGTACTTC.